A single T cell receptor (beta chain) is shown here with its context. Only in-frame clones appear in the TCRdb table, and some are missing; sequencing was by immunoSEQ multiplex PCR. This table has about 400,000 clones, around 87% appearing once. These data come from a study of blood T cell repertoires in COVID-19. Per germline, CDR1 LNHDA and CDR2 SQIVND (reference sequence). Trimming took 3 bases from V and 5 from J, leaving 14 bases between them. The CDR3 loop spans 14 amino acids. This receptor was obtained from a man aged 40-55 years in a cohort exposed to, infected with or recovered from COVID-19 (not recorded which). The chain combines TRBV19 with TRBJ2-7; tentatively, D is TRBD2 (5 bases). The sample comprised PBMCs or T cells enriched from blood (not recorded which). This chain's CDR3 is CASSMRWGVHEQYF. CDR3 coding DNA: TGTGCCAGTAGTATGAGATGGGGAGTTCACGAGCAGTACTTC.